This note documents a single T cell receptor beta chain sequence. Amplification used 60 Vbeta primers and 13 Jbeta primers. Generated by immunoSEQ multiplex PCR, the TCRdb table keeps only in-frame clones and is missing some. The sample table includes roughly 46,000 clones. The ends were cut back, 6 bases at V and 5 bases at J, with 15 bases in the middle. The germline gives CDR1 SGHDT, CDR2 YYEEEE. The CDR3 has 13 residues. The data are from a study of cytomegalovirus exposure and HLA in healthy donors. Input material: PBMCs. The chain has TRBV5-6 and TRBJ2-7, with D perhaps TRBD2 (6 bases). This receptor was identified in a woman aged 35 to 49 in good health and CMV-seronegative. The CDR3 here is CASTQTRDNEQYF. CDR3 DNA sequence: TGTGCCAGCACCCAGACTAGAGACAACGAGCAGTACTTC. Full variable domain (missing parts from reference TRBV5-6 and TRBJ2-7): DAGVTQSPTHLIKTRGQQVTLRCSPKSGHDTVSWYQQALGQGPQFIFQYYEEEERQRGNFPDRFSGHQFPNYSSELNVNALLLGDSALYLCASTQTRDNEQYFGPGTRLTVT.